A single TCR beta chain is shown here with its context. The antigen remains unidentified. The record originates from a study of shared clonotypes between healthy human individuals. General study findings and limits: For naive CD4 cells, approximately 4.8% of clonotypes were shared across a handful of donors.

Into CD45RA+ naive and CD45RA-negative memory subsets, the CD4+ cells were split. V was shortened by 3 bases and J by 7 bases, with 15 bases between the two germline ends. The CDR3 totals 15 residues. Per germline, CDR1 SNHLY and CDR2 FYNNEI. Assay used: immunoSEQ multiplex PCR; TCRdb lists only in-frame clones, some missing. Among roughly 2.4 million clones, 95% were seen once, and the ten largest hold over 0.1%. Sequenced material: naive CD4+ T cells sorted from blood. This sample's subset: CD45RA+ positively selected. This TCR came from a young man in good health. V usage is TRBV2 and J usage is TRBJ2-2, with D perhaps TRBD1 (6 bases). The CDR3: CASSEAGAKSGELFF. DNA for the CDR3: TGTGCCAGCAGTGAGGCAGGGGCGAAGAGCGGGGAGCTGTTTTTT.